Sequencing of this TCR beta chain was carried out in a study of T-cell memory formation after mild COVID-19. Study-wide context: TCR clusters were mostly donor specific.

Constant-segment-primed 5'RACE gave TCR alpha and TCR beta cDNA libraries with sample barcodes and UMIs. MiXCR, applied by TCRdb to the 5' RACE reads, yields one record per CDR3 protein. The sample contains approximately 65,000 distinct CDR3 sequences, roughly 17% of which appear only once. Germline CDR1 reads SGHVS; CDR2 reads FNYEAQ. Trimming pared 2 bases from V and 0 bases from J, leaving 12 bases between. This CDR3 has 16 residues. Study findings and constraints: Memory sampled before infection contained some responding clones, suggesting cross-reactive memory joined. Clones that got smaller from day 15 to 85 had even CD4/CD8, while clones growing later tipped toward CD4+.

This clonotype was picked up a small number of times. What it binds is not known. This chain links TRBV7-6 with TRBJ2-3, with D possibly called TRBD1 or TRBD2 (5 bases each). This TCR was recovered from an adult woman who had mild COVID-19 (a few samples of this study predate the infection). Cell type and time point are not known. What was sequenced was PBMCs or a T cell subset sorted from them (not recorded which). CDR3 sequence reads: CASSLRGVGSTDTQYF. CDR3 nucleotide sequence: TGTGCCAGCAGCTTAAGAGGGGTAGGGAGCACAGATACGCAGTATTTT.